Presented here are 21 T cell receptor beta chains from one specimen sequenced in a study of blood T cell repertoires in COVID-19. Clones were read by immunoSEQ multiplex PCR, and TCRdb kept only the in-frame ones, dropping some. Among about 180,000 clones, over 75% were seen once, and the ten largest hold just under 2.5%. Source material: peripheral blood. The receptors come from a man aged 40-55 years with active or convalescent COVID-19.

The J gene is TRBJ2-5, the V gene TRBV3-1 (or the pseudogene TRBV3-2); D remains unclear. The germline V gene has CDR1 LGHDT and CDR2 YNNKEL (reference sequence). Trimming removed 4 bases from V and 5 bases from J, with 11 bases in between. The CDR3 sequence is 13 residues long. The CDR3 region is CASSPTRSETQYF. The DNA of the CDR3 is TGTGCCAGCAGCCCGACGAGGTCGGAGACCCAGTACTTC.

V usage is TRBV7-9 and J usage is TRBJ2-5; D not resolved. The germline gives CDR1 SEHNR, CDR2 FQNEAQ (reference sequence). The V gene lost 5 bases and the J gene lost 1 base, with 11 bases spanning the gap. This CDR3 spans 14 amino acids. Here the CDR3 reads CASSPITRQETQYF. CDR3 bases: TGTGCCAGCAGCCCTATTACTCGCCAAGAGACCCAGTACTTC. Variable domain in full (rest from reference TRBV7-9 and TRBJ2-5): DTGVSQNPRHKITKRGQNVTFRCDPISEHNRLYWYRQTLGQGPEFLTYFQNEAQLEKSRLLSDRFSAERPKGSFSTLEIQRTEQGDSAMYLCASSPITRQETQYFGPGTRLLVL.

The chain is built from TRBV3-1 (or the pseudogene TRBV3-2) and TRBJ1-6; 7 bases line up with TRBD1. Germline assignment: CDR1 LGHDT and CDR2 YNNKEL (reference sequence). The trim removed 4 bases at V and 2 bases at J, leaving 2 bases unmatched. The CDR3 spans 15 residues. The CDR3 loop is CASSPTGAYNSPLHF. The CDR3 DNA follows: TGTGCCAGCAGCCCAACAGGGGCCTATAATTCACCCCTCCACTTT.

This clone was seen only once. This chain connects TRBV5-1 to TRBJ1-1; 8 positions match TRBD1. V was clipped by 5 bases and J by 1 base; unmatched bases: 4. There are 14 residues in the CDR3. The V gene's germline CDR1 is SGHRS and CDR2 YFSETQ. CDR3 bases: TGCGCCAGCAGGCAGGGGGCGGAGAACACTGAAGCTTTCTTT. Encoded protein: CASRQGAENTEAFF.

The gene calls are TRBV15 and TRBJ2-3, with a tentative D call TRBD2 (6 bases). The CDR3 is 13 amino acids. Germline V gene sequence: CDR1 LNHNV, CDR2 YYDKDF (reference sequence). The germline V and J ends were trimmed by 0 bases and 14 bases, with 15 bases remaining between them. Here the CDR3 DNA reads TGTGCCACCAGCAGAGATCGGGGCGGGGAGTCGTATTTT. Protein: CATSRDRGGESYF.

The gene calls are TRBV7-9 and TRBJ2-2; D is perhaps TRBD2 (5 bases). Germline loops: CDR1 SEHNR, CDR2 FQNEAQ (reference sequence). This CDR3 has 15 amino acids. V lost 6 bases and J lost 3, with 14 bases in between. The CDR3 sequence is CASSRSGADTGELFF. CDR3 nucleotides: TGTGCCAGCAGTCGGAGCGGAGCAGACACCGGGGAGCTGTTTTTT.

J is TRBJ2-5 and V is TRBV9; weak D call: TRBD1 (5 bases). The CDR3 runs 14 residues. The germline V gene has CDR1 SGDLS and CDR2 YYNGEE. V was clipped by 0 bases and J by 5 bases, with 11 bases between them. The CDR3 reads CASSVGDSSETQYF. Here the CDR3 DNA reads TGTGCCAGCAGCGTAGGAGACAGTTCCGAGACCCAGTACTTC.

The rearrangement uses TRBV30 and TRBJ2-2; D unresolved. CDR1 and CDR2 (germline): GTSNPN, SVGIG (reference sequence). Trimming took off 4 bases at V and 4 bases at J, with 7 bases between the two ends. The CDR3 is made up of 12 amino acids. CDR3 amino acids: CAWTSATGELFF. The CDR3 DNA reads TGTGCCTGGACGAGTGCCACCGGGGAGCTGTTTTTT.

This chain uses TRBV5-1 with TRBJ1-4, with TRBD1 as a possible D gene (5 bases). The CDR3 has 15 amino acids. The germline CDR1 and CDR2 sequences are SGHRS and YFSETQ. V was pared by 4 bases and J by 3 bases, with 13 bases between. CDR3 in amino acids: CASSTGGIPNEKLFF. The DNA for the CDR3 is TGCGCCAGCAGCACCGGGGGGATACCTAATGAAAAACTGTTTTTT. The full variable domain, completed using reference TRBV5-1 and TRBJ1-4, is KAGVTQTPRYLIKTRGQQVTLSCSPISGHRSVSWYQQTPGQGLQFLFEYFSETQRNKGNFPGRFSGRQFSNSRSEMNVSTLELGDSALYLCASSTGGIPNEKLFFGSGTQLSVL.

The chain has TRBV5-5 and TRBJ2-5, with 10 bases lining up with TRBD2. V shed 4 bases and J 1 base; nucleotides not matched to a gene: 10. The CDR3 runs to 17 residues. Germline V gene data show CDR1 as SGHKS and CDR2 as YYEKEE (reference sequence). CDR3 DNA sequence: TGTGCCAGCAGCCACCTCGGGGGGACTAGCGTCCAAGAGACCCAGTACTTC. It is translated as CASSHLGGTSVQETQYF.

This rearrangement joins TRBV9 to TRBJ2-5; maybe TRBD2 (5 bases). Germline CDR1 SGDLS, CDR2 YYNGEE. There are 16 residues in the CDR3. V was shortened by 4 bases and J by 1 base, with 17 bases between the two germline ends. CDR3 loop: CASSPSTRRSQETQYF. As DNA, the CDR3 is TGTGCCAGCAGCCCGTCGACCCGGAGGTCCCAAGAGACCCAGTACTTC.

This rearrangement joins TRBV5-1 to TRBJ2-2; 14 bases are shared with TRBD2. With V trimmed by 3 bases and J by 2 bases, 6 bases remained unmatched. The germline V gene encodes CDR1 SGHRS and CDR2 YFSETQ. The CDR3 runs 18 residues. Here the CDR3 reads CASSSRTSGGINTGELFF. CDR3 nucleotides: TGCGCCAGCAGCTCCAGGACTAGCGGGGGGATTAACACCGGGGAGCTGTTTTTT.

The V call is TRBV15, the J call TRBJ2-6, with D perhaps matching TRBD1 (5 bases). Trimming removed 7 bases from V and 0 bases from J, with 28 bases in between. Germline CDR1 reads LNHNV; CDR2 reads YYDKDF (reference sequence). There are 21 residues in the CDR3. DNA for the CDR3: TGTGCCACCAACCCCGGACACGCCTGGCAGGCGTTCTCCTCTGGGGCCAACGTCCTGACTTTC. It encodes CATNPGHAWQAFSSGANVLTF. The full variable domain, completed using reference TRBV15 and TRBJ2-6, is DAMVIQNPRYQVTQFGKPVTLSCSQTLNHNVMYWYQQKSSQAPKLLFHYYDKDFNNEADTPDNFQSRRPNTSFCFLDIRSPGLGDTAMYLCATNPGHAWQAFSSGANVLTFGAGSRLTVL.

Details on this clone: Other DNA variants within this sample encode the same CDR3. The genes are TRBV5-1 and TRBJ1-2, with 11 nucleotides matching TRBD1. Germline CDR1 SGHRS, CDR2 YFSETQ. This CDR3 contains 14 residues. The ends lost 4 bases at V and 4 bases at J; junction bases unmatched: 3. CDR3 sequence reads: CASSDGTGGYGYTF. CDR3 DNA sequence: TGCGCCAGCAGCGATGGGACAGGGGGCTATGGCTACACCTTC.

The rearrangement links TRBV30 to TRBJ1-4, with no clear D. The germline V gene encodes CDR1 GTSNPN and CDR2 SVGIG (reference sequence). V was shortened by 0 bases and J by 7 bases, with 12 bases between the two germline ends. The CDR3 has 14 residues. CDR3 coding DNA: TGTGCCTGGAGTGTAACCCTCCGGGGTGAAAAACTGTTTTTT. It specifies CAWSVTLRGEKLFF.

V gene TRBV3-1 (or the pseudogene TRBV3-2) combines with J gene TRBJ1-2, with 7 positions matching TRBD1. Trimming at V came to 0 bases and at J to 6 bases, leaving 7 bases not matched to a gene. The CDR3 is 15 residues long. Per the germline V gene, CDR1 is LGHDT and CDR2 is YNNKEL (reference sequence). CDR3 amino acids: CASSQDGTERDGYTF. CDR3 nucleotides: TGTGCCAGCAGCCAAGATGGGACAGAGCGGGATGGCTACACCTTC.

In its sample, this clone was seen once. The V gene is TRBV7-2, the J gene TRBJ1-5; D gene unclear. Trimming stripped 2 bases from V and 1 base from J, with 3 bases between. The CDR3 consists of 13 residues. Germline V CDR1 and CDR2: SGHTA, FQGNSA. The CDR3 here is CASSLRSNQPQHF. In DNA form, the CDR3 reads TGTGCCAGCAGCTTACGGAGCAATCAGCCCCAGCATTTT.

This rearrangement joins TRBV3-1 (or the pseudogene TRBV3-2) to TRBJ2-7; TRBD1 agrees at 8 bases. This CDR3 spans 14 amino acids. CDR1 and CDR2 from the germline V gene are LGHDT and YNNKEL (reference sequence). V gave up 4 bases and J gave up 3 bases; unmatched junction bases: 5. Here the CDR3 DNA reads TGTGCCAGCAGCCCTCGGACAGGGAGCTACGAGCAGTACTTC. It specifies CASSPRTGSYEQYF.

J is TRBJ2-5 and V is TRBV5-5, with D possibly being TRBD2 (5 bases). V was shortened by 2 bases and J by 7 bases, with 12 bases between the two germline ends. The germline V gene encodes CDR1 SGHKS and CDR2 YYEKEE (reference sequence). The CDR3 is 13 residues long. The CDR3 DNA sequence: TGTGCCAGCAGCTTCGGAGGTTGGGGGACCCAGTACTTC. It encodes CASSFGGWGTQYF.

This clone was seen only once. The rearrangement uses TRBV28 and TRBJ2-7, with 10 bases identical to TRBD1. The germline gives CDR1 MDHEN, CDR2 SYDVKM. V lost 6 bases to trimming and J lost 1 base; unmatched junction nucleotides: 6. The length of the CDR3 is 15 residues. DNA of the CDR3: TGTGCCAGCAGACCCGGACAGGGGGAATCCTACGAGCAGTACTTC. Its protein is CASRPGQGESYEQYF.

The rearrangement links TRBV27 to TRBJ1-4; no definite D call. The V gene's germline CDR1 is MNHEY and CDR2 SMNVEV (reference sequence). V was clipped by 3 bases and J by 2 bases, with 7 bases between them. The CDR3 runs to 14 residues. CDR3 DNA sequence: TGTGCCAGCAGTTTTCGCCAGACTAATGAAAAACTGTTTTTT. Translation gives CASSFRQTNEKLFF.